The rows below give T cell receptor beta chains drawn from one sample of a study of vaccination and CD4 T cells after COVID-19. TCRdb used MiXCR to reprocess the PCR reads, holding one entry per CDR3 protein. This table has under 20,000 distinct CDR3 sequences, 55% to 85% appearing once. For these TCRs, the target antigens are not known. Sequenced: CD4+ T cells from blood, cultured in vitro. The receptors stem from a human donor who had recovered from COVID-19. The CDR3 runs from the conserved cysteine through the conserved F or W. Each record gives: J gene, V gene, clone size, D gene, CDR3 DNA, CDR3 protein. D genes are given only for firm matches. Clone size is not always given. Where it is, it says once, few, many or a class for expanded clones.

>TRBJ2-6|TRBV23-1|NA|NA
TGCGCCAGCAGTCAATCGCCCTCGGCAGATCCTTCTGGGGCCAACGTCCTGACTTTC
CASSQSPSADPSGANVLTF
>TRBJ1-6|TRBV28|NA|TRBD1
TGTGCCAGCAGAATCACAGGGGTTTCGCCCCTCCACTTT
CASRITGVSPLHF
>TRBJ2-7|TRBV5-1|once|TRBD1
TGCGCCAGCCGGCGATTAGGACAGGGATACTACGAGCAGTACTTC
CASRRLGQGYYEQYF
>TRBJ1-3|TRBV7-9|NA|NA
TGTGCCAGCAGCTTAGCCGGCGGAAACACCATATATTTT
CASSLAGGNTIYF
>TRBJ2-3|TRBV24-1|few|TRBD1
TGTGCCACCAGTGATTTGTCGGACAGGGAGAGCACAGATACGCAGTATTTT
CATSDLSDRESTDTQYF
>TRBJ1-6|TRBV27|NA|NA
TGTGCCAGCAGTTTAGGGAGACTCAATAATTCACCCCTCCACTTT
CASSLGRLNNSPLHF
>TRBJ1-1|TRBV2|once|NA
TGTGCCAGCAGTGTCCCTAGGGGGGCTGGTTCCGCTGAAGCTTTCTTT
CASSVPRGAGSAEAFF
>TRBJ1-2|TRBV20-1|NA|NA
TGCAGTGCTATACACGACAGAACCTATGGCTACACCTTC
CSAIHDRTYGYTF
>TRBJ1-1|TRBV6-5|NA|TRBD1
TGTGCCAGCAGTTACTCGATGATGGACAGGACGTACACTGAAGCTTTCTTT
CASSYSMMDRTYTEAFF
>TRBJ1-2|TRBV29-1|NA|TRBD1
TGCAGCGTCCAAAGGGACAGAGGGAATGGCTACACCTTC
CSVQRDRGNGYTF
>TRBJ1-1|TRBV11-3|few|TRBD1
TGTGCCAGCAGCCTTTATAGGACAGGTGAAGCTTTCTTT
CASSLYRTGEAFF
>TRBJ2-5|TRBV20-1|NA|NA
TGCAGTGCTATGGGTTTGAAGGGAGAGACCCAGTACTTC
CSAMGLKGETQYF
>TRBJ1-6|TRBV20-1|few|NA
TGCAGTGCCCCTGAGACAGGCCGAGGTTCACCCCTCCACTTT
CSAPETGRGSPLHF
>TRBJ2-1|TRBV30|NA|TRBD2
TGTGCCTGGAGGGGGACTAGATCCTACAATGAGCAGTTCTTC
CAWRGTRSYNEQFF
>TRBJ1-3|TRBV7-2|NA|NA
TGTGCCAGCAGCTTGCGGGGGAGCTCTGGAAACACCATATATTTT
CASSLRGSSGNTIYF
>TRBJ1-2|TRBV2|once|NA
TGTGCCAGCAGTGAAGTTGTCCAGGGCTGGGGCTACACCTTC
CASSEVVQGWGYTF
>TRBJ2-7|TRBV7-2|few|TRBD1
TGTGCCAGCAGCTCCGGGACAGACTTCCAGCAGTACTTC
CASSSGTDFQQYF
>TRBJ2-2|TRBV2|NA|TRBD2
TGTGCCAGCAGAGAGCGGGAGGCGAACACCGGGGAGCTGTTTTTT
CASREREANTGELFF
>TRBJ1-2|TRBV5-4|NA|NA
TGTGCCAGCAGCTTGGATTGGCATGGCTACACCTTC
CASSLDWHGYTF
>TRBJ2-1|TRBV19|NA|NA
TGTGCCAGTAATGCCGGGACCCCGGTAGGCGAGCAGTTCTTC
CASNAGTPVGEQFF
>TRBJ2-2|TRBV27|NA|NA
TGTGCCAGCAGTTTTGTGCCGGGGGAGCTGTTTTTT
CASSFVPGELFF
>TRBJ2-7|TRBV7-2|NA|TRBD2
TGTGCCAGCAGCTTAGTTGCGGGAGGATTGTACGAGCAGTACTTC
CASSLVAGGLYEQYF
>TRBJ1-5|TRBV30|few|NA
TGTGCCTGGAGTGGACAGCAACGTCAGCCCCAGCATTTT
CAWSGQQRQPQHF
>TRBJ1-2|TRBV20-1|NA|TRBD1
TGCAGTGCAAAGGACAGGGGTCCGAAGTTTAACTATGGCTACACCTTC
CSAKDRGPKFNYGYTF
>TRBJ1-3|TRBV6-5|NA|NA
TGTGCCAGCAGTTACGGAAACACCATATATTTT
CASSYGNTIYF
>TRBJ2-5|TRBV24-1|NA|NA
TGTGCCACCAGTGATTTTGCGGAGGGCCCCAAGGGGACCCAGTACTTC
CATSDFAEGPKGTQYF
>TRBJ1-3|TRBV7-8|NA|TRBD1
TGTGCCAGCAGCCGACAGGGGCGTGGAAACACCATATATTTT
CASSRQGRGNTIYF
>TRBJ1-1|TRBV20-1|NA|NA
TGCAGTGCTAGAGTTGGAGCGGGGGCGATAGAAGCTTTCTTT
CSARVGAGAIEAFF
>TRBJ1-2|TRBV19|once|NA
TGTGCCAGTAGTATATTCCCAGGGACTAACTATGGCTACACCTTC
CASSIFPGTNYGYTF
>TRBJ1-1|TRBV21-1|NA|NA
TGTGCCACCCAGGTCCTTACAGGGATGAACACTGAAGCTTTCTTT
CATQVLTGMNTEAFF
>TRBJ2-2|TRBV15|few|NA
TGTGCCACCAGCAGAGGGGACGGGGCGGGGGAGCTGTTTTTT
CATSRGDGAGELFF
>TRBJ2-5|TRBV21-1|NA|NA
TGTGCCAGCAGCAAAACTGACTGCCTGGCTAGTAGGAGGGAGGGAGAGACCCAGTACTTC
CASSKTDCLASRREGETQYF
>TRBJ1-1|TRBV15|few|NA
TGTGCCACCAGCTTGCAGGGGACCACTGAAGCTTTCTTT
CATSLQGTTEAFF
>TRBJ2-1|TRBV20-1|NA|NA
TGCAGCGGAGAGAGCTCCTACAATGAGCAGTTCTTC
CSGESSYNEQFF
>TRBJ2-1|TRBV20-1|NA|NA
TGCAGTTCCTCGGACTCGTACAATGAGCAGTTCTTC
CSSSDSYNEQFF
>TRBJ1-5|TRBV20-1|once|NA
TGCAGTGCGCATGGGACCTCCAATCAGCCCCAGCATTTT
CSAHGTSNQPQHF
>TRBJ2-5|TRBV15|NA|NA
TGTGCCACCAGCAGAGCCCTGGGCGAGACCCAGTACTTC
CATSRALGETQYF
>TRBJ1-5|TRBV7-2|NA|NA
TGTGCCAGCAGCTTAGGAGGAAGAGTCAGGGATCAGCCCCAGCATTTT
CASSLGGRVRDQPQHF
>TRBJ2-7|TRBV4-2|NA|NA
TGTGCCAGCAGCCAAGGTCTCACAATCTCCTACGAGCAGTACTTC
CASSQGLTISYEQYF
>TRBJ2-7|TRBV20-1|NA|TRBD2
TGCAGTGCTATCGGACTAGCGGATTACGAGCAGTACTTC
CSAIGLADYEQYF